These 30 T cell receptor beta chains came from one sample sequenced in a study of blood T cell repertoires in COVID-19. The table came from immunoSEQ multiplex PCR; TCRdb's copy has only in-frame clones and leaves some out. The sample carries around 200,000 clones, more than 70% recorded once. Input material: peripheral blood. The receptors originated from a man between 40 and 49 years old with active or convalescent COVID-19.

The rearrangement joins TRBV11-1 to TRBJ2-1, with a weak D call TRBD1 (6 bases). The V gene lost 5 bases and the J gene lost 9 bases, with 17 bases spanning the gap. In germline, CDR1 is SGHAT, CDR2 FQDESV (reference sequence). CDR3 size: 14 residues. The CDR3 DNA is TGTGCCAGCAGCACGCAACCAGCCAGGGGTGAGCAGTTCTTC. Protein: CASSTQPARGEQFF.

CDR3: CASSLAVTGVNTEAFF. The DNA of the CDR3 is TGTGCCAGCAGCTTAGCGGTGACAGGAGTTAACACTGAAGCTTTCTTT. This chain uses TRBV7-2 with TRBJ1-1; perhaps TRBD1 as D (6 bases). CDR3 size: 16 residues. The V end lost 0 bases, the J end lost 2 bases, and 13 bases lay between the germline ends. Germline V gives CDR1 SGHTA, CDR2 FQGNSA.

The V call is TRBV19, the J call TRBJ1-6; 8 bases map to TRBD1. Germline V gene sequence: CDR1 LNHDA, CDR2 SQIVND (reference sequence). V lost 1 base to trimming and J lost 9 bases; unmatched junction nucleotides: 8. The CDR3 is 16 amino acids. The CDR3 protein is CASSIGPRGLTSPLHF. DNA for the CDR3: TGTGCCAGTAGTATAGGCCCCAGGGGGCTTACTTCACCCCTCCACTTT. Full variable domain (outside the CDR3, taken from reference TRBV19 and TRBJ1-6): DGGITQSPKYLFRKEGQNVTLSCEQNLNHDAMYWYRQDPGQGLRLIYYSQIVNDFQKGDIAEGYSVSREKKESFPLTVTSAQKNPTAFYLCASSIGPRGLTSPLHFGNGTRLTVT.

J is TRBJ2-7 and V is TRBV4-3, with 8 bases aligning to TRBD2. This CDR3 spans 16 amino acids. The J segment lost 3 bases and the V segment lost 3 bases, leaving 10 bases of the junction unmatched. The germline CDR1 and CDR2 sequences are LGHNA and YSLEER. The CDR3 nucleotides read TGCGCCAGCAGCCACAGAGAACTAGCGGAAGTCTACGAGCAGTACTTC. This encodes CASSHRELAEVYEQYF.

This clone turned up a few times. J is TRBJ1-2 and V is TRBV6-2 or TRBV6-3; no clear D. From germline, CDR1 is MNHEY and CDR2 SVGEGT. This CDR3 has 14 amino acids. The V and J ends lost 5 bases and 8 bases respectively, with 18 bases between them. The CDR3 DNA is TGTGCCAGCAGTCAACACTCAGGCGTTCGAGGCTACACCTTC. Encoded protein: CASSQHSGVRGYTF.

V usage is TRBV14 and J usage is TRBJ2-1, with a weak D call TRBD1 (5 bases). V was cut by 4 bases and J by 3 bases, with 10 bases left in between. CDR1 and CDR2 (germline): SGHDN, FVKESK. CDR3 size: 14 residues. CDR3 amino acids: CASSLAGFYNEQFF. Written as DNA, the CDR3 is TGTGCCAGCAGCCTGGCAGGGTTCTACAATGAGCAGTTCTTC.

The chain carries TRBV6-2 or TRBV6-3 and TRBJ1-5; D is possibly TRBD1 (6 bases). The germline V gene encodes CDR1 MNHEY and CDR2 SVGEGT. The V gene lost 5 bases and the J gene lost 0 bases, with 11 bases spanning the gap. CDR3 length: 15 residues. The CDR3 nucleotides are TGTGCCAGCAGTAGGACAGCTTATAGCAATCAGCCCCAGCATTTT. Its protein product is CASSRTAYSNQPQHF.

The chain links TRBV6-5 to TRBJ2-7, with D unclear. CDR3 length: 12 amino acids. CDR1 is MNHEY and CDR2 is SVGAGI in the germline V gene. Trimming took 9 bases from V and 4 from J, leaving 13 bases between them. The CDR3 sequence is CASKHRSYEQYF. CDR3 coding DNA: TGTGCCAGTAAGCACCGGAGTTACGAGCAGTACTTC.

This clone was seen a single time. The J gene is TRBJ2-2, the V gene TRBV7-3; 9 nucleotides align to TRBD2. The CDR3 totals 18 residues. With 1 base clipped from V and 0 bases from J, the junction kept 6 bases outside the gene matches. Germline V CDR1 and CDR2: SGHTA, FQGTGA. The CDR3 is CASSLIGSGGANTGELFF. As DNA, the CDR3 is TGTGCCAGCAGCTTAATCGGTAGCGGGGGCGCGAACACCGGGGAGCTGTTTTTT.

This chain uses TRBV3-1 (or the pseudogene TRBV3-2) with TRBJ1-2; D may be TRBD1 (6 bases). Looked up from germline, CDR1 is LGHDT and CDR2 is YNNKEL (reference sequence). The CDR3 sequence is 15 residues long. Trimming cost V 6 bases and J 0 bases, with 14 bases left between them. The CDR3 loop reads CASSLTGGANYGYTF. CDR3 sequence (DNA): TGTGCCAGCAGTTTGACAGGAGGAGCTAACTATGGCTACACCTTC.

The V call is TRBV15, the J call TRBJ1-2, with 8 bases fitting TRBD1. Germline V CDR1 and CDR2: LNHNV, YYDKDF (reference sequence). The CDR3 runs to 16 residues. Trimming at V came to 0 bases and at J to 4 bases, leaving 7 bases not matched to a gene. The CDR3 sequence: CATSRDFNRGGYGYTF. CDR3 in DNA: TGTGCCACCAGCAGAGATTTCAACAGGGGGGGCTATGGCTACACCTTC.

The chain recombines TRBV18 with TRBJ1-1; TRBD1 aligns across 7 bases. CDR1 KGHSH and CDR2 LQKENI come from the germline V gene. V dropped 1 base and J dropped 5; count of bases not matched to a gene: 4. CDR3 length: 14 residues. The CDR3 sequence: CASSPQGAVTEAFF. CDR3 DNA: TGTGCCAGCTCACCACAGGGGGCTGTGACTGAAGCTTTCTTT.

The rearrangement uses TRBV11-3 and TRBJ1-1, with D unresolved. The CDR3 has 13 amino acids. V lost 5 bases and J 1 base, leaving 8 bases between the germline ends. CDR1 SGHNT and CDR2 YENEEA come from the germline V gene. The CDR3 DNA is TGTGCCAGCAGCCCACGACAGAACACTGAAGCTTTCTTT. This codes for CASSPRQNTEAFF.

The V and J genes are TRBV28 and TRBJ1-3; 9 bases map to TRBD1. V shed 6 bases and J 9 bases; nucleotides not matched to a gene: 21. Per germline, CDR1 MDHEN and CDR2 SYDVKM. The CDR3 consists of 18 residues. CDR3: CASSRTGAALGVIITIYF. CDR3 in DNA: TGTGCCAGCAGCCGGACAGGGGCCGCTTTGGGAGTTATTATCACCATATATTTT.

As DNA, the CDR3 is TGCAGCGTTGAAGGTACCATCACGGGACAGTCTAATGAAAAACTGTTTTTT. This sequence encodes CSVEGTITGQSNEKLFF. The chain has TRBV29-1 and TRBJ1-4; 7 nucleotides align to TRBD1. The CDR3 spans 17 residues. From germline, CDR1 is SQVTM and CDR2 ANQGSEA. V lost 1 base and J lost 3; bases outside the gene matches: 11.

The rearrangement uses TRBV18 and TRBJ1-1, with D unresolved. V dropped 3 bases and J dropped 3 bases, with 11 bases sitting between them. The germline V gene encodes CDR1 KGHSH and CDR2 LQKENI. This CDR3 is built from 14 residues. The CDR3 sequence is CASSPLGSHTEAFF. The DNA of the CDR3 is TGTGCCAGCTCACCCCTCGGGAGCCACACTGAAGCTTTCTTT.

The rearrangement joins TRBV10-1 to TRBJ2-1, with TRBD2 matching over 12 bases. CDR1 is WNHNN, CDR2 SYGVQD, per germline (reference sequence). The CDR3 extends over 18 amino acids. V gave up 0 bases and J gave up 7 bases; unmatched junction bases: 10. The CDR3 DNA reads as TGCGCCAGCAGTGAGTCGAATCGCGCTAGCGGGGGGGAGAATGAGCAGTTCTTC. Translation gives CASSESNRASGGENEQFF.

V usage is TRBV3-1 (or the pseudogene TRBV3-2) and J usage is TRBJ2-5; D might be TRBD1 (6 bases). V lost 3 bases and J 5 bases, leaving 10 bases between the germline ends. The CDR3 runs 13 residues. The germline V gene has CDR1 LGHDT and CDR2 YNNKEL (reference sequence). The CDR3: CASSHQGQETQYF. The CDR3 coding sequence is TGTGCCAGCAGCCATCAGGGGCAGGAGACCCAGTACTTC.

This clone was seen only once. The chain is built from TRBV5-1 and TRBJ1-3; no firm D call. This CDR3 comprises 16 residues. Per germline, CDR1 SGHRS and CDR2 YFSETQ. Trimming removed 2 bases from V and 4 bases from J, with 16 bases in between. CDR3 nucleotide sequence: TGCGCCAGCAGCTTTAGGGAGGATCTCTCCGGAAACACCATATATTTT. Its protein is CASSFREDLSGNTIYF. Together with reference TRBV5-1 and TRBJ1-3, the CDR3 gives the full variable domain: KAGVTQTPRYLIKTRGQQVTLSCSPISGHRSVSWYQQTPGQGLQFLFEYFSETQRNKGNFPGRFSGRQFSNSRSEMNVSTLELGDSALYLCASSFREDLSGNTIYFGEGSWLTVV.

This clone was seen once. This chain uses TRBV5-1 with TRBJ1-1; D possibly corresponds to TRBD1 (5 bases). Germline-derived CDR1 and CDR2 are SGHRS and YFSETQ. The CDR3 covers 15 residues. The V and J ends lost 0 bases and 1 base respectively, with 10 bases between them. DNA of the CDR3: TGCGCCAGCAGCTTGGACAGGCCGGGGAACACTGAAGCTTTCTTT. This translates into CASSLDRPGNTEAFF.

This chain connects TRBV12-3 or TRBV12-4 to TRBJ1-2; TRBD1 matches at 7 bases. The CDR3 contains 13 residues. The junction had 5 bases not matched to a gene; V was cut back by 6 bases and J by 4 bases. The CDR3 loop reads CASRKQGIYGYTF. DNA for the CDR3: TGTGCCAGCAGAAAACAGGGGATCTATGGCTACACCTTC.

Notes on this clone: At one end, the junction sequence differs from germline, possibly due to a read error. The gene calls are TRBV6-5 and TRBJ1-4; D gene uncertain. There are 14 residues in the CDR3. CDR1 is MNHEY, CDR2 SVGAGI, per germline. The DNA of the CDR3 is TGTGCCAGCAGCTACTCCGGACGGGGAGAAAAACTGTTTTTT. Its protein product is CASSYSGRGEKLFF.

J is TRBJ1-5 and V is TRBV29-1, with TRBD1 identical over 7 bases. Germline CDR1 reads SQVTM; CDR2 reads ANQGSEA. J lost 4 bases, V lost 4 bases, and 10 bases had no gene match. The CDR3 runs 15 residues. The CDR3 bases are TGCAGCGTTGGAGAAGGGACAGCAGTTAATCAGCCCCAGCATTTT. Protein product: CSVGEGTAVNQPQHF.

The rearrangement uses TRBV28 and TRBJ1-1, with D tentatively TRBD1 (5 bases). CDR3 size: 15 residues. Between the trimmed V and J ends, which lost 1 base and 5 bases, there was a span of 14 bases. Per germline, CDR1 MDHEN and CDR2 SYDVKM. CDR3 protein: CASSLLPGGWTEAFF. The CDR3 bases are TGTGCCAGCAGTTTATTGCCGGGGGGGTGGACTGAAGCTTTCTTT.

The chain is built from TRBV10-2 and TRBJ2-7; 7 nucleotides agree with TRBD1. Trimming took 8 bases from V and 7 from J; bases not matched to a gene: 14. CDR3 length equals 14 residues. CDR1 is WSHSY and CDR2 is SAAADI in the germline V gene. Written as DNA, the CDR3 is TGCGCCAGCGGACCTTTGGGACAGTCGGGGGAGCAGTACTTC. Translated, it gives CASGPLGQSGEQYF.

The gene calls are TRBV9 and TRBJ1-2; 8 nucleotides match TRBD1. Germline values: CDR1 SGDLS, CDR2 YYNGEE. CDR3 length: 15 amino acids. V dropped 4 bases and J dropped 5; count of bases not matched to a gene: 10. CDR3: CASSPRTGSRYGYTF. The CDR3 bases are TGTGCCAGCAGCCCCCGGACAGGGTCGAGGTATGGCTACACCTTC.

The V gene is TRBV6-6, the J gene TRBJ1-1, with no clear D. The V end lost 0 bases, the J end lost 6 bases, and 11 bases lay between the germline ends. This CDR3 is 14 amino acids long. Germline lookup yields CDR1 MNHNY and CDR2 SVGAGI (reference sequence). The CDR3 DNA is TGTGCCAGCAGTTACTCGGGAGGGATCTCTGAAGCTTTCTTT. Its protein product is CASSYSGGISEAFF.

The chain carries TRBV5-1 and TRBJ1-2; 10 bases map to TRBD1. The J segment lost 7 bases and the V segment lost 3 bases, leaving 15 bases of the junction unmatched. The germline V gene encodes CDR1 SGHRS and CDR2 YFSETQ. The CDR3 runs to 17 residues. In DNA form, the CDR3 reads TGCGCCAGCAGCTCCACCAGAGTTGGGACAGGGGTTCGTGGCTACACCTTC. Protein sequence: CASSSTRVGTGVRGYTF.

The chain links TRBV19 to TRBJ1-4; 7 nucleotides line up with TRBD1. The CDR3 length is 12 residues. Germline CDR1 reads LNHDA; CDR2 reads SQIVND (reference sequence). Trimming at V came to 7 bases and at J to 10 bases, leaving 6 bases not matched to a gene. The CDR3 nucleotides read TGTGCCAGTAACGACAGGGTCGGAAAACTGTTTTTT. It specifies CASNDRVGKLFF.

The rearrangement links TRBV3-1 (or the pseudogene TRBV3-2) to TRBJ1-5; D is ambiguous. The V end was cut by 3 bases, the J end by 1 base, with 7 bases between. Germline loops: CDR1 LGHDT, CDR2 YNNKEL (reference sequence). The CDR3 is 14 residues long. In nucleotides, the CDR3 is TGTGCCAGCAGCCAGAGGGAGAGCAATCAGCCCCAGCATTTT. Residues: CASSQRESNQPQHF.